The clone carrying this T cell receptor (beta chain) was found a few times. The sample is drawn from a study of PD-L1 blockade in urothelial cancer. Time point meaning: pretreatment peripheral blood. V dropped 5 bases and J dropped 3 bases, with 7 bases sitting between them. The CDR3 spans 12 residues. Germline V gene sequence: CDR1 SGHAT, CDR2 FQNNGV. Generated by immunoSEQ multiplex PCR, the TCRdb table keeps only in-frame clones and is missing some. The data hold tens of thousands of clones, with 84% observed a single time. The chain couples TRBV11-2 to TRBJ1-2; tentatively, D is TRBD1 (5 bases). The origin of this receptor is a woman aged 70 to 79 with urothelial cancer. The sample consisted of PBMCs, taken around atezolizumab (anti-PD-L1) treatment. The chain's CDR3 is CASSQTDYGYTF. The CDR3 DNA follows: TGTGCCAGCAGCCAGACAGACTATGGCTACACCTTC.